Presented here are 6 T cell receptor beta chains from one specimen sequenced in a study of human T cells and chemical hapten exposure. TCRdb analysed the RACE reads with MiXCR anew, one entry per CDR3 protein. The sample holds about 300,000 distinct CDR3 sequences, about 5% seen once. Time point specified: pre-sensitization, week 0. Treatment denoted: therapeutic diphenylcyclopropenone sensitization with weekly scalp DPC. The source was whole blood, collected in connection with sensitization to the hapten diphenylcyclopropenone (DPC). These receptors came from a woman younger than 35 with alopecia areata. Some clones in this sample may be carry-over from other donors' samples.

In this sample, this clonotype turned up many times. V gene TRBV24-1 combines with J gene TRBJ2-7; TRBD1 might be the D (6 bases). In germline, CDR1 is KGHDR, CDR2 SFDVKD. This CDR3 has 12 amino acids. The V end lost 7 bases, the J end lost 5 bases, and 11 bases lay between the germline ends. The CDR3: CATSAAGDEQYF. The CDR3 DNA sequence: TGTGCCACCAGCGCGGCAGGGGACGAGCAGTACTTC.

This clonotype was picked up a small number of times. J is TRBJ1-1 and V is TRBV2; possibly TRBD1 for D (6 bases). Deletions cut 7 bases from V and 9 bases from J, with 12 bases between. The CDR3 is made up of 11 amino acids. Germline V gives CDR1 SNHLY, CDR2 FYNNEI. The CDR3 nucleotides are TGTGCCAGCAACGAGGGGGTGAAAGCTTTCTTT. This codes for CASNEGVKAFF.

This clonotype showed up just a few times. The genes are TRBV6-2 or TRBV6-3 and TRBJ2-3; 8 nucleotides match TRBD2. The CDR3 contains 14 residues. Germline CDR1 is MNHEY and CDR2 is SVGEGT. With V trimmed by 6 bases and J by 5 bases, 7 bases remained unmatched. The CDR3 reads CASSDLAGEDTQYF. For the CDR3, the DNA is TGTGCCAGCAGCGATCTAGCGGGCGAAGATACGCAGTATTTT.

This clonotype has only a few counts. This sequence joins TRBV12-3 or TRBV12-4 and TRBJ1-4; 7 positions match TRBD1. Trimming took 3 bases from V and 7 from J; bases not matched to a gene: 2. The CDR3 totals 13 residues. CDR3 amino acids: CASSFRGAEKLFF. CDR3 coding DNA: TGTGCCAGCAGTTTCAGGGGGGCTGAAAAACTGTTTTTT.

This clonotype was counted many times. The chain uses TRBV12-5 and TRBJ2-3; D possibly corresponds to TRBD2 (5 bases). V gave up 5 bases and J gave up 0 bases, with 15 bases separating them. Looked up from germline, CDR1 is LGHNT and CDR2 is FRNRAP. The CDR3 is 16 amino acids. The CDR3 sequence is CASGPGRGGSTDTQYF. The CDR3 nucleotides read TGTGCTAGTGGTCCCGGACGAGGAGGAAGCACAGATACGCAGTATTTT.

Many counts were recorded for this clonotype. V usage is TRBV12-3 or TRBV12-4 and J usage is TRBJ1-5; D not resolved. The CDR3 is 15 amino acids. V was trimmed by 3 bases and J by 0 bases, leaving 9 bases between them. CDR3 protein: CASSFYQSSNQPQHF. The DNA for the CDR3 is TGTGCCAGCAGTTTTTATCAGAGTAGCAATCAGCCCCAGCATTTT.